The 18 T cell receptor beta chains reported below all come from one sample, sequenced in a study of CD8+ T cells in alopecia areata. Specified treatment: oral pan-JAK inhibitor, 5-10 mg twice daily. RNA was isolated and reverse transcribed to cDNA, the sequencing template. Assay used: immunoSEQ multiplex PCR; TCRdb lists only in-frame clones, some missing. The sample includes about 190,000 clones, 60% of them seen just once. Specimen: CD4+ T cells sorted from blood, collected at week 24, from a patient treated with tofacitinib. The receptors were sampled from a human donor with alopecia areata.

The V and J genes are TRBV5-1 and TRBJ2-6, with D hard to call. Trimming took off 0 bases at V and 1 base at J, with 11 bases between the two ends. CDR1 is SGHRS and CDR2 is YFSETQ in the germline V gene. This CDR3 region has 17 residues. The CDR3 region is CASSLVATLSGANVLTF. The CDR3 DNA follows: TGCGCCAGCAGCTTGGTAGCCACGTTATCTGGGGCCAACGTCCTGACTTTC.

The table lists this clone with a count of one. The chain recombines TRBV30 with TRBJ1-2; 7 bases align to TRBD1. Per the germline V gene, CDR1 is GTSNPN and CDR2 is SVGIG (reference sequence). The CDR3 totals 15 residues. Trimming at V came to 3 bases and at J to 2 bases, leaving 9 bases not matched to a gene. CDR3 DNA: TGTGCCTGGAGGAAGTTGGGACAGCCCAACTATGGCTACACCTTC. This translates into CAWRKLGQPNYGYTF.

CDR3 DNA: TGTGCCAGCAGCCAAGTGAGGGGGAACACTGAAGCTTTCTTT. It is translated as CASSQVRGNTEAFF. The rearrangement uses TRBV4-2 and TRBJ1-1, with D perhaps matching TRBD1 (5 bases). The CDR3 spans 14 residues. Germline-derived CDR1 and CDR2 are LGHNA and YNFKEQ. V dropped 1 base and J dropped 1 base, with 7 bases sitting between them.

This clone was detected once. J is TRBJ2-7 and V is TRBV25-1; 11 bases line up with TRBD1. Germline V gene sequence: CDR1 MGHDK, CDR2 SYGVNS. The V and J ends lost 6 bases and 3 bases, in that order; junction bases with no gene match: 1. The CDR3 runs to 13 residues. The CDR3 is CASRGTGGYEQYF. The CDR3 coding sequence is TGTGCCAGCAGAGGGACAGGGGGCTACGAGCAGTACTTC.

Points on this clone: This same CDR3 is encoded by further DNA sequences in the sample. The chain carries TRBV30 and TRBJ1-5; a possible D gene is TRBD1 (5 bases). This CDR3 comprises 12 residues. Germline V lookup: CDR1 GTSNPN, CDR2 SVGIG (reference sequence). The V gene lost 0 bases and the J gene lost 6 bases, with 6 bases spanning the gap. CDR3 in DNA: TGTGCCTGGAGTGTTGGGGGTCAGCCCCAGCATTTT. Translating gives CAWSVGGQPQHF. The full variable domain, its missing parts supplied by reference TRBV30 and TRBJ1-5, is SQTIHQWPATLVQPVGSPLSLECTVEGTSNPNLYWYRQAAGRGLQLLFYSVGIGQISSEVPQNLSASRPQDRQFILSSKKLLLSDSGFYLCAWSVGGQPQHFGDGTRLSIL.

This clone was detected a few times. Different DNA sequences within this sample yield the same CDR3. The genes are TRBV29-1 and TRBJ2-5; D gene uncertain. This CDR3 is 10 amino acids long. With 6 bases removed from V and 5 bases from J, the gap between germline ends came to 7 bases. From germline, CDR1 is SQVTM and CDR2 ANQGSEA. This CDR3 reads CSVGLETQYF. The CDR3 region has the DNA TGCAGCGTCGGTCTTGAGACCCAGTACTTC. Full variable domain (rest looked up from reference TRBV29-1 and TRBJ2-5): SAVISQKPSRDICQRGTSLTIQCQVDSQVTMMFWYRQQPGQSLTLIATANQGSEATYESGFVIDKFPISRPNLTFSTLTVSNMSPEDSSIYLCSVGLETQYFGPGTRLLVL.

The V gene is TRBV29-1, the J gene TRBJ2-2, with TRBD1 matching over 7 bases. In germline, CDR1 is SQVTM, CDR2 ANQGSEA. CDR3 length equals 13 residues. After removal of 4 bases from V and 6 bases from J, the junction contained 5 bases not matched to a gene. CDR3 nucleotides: TGCAGCGTTGGACAGGGATCGGCCGGGGAGCTGTTTTTT. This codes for CSVGQGSAGELFF.

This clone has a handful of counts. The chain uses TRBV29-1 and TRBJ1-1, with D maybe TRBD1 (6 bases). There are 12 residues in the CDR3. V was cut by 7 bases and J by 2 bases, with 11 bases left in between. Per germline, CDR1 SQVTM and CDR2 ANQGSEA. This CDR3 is CSGGQSNTEAFF. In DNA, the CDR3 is TGCAGCGGTGGACAGTCTAACACTGAAGCTTTCTTT.

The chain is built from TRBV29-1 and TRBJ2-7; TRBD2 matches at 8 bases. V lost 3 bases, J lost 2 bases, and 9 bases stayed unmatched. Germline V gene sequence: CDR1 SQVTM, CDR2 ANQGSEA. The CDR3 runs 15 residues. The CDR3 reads CSVDGRRGGAYEQYF. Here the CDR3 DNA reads TGCAGCGTTGATGGCCGTCGGGGGGGCGCCTACGAGCAGTACTTC.

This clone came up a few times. DNA of the CDR3: TGTGCCAGCAGCTTAAGGGGAGCGATCTCACCCCTCCACTTT. Translated: CASSLRGAISPLHF. The chain uses TRBV7-3 and TRBJ1-6; no clear D. Per germline, CDR1 SGHTA and CDR2 FQGTGA. The V and J ends lost 1 base and 10 bases respectively, with 11 bases between them. CDR3 length: 14 residues.

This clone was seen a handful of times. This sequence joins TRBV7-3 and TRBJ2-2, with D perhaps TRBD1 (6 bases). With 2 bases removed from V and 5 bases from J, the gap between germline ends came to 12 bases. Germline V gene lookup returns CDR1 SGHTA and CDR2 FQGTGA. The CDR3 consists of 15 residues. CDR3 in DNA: TGTGCCAGCAGCTTATCCAGGGGTACAACCGGGGAGCTGTTTTTT. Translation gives CASSLSRGTTGELFF. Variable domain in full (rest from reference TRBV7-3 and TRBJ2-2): GAGVSQTPSNKVTEKGKYVELRCDPISGHTALYWYRQSLGQGPEFLIYFQGTGAADDSGLPNDRFFAVRPEGSVSTLKIQRTERGDSAVYLCASSLSRGTTGELFFGEGSRLTVL.

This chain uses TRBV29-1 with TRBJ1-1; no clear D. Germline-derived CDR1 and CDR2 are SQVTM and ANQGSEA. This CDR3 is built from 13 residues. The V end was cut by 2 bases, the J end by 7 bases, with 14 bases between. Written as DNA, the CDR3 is TGCAGCGTTGAACGGCAACTAGAACATGAAGCTTTCTTT. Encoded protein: CSVERQLEHEAFF.

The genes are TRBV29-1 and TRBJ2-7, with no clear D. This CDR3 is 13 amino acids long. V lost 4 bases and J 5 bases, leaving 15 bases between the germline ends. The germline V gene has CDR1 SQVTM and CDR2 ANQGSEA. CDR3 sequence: CSVGDPSLDEQYF. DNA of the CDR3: TGCAGCGTTGGAGACCCCTCTCTCGACGAGCAGTACTTC.

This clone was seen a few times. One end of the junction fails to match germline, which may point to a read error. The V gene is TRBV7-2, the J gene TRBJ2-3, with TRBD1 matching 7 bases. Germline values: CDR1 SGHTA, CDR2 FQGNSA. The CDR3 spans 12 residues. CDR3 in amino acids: CASSVRDSRLTF. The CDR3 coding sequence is TGTGCCAGCAGCGTACGGGACAGCCGATTAACATTT.

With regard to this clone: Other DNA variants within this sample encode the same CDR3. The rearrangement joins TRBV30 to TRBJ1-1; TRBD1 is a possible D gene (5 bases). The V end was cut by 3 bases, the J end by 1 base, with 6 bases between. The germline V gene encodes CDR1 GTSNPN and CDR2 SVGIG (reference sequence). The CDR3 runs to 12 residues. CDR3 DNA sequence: TGTGCCTGGAGAACAGGGAACACTGAAGCTTTCTTT. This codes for CAWRTGNTEAFF.

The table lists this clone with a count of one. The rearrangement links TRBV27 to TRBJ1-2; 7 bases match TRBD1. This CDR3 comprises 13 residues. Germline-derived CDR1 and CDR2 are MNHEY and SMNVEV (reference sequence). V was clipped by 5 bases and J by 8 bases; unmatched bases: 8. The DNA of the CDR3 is TGTGCCAGCAGTCGACAAACAGGGGCCGGCTACACCTTC. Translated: CASSRQTGAGYTF.

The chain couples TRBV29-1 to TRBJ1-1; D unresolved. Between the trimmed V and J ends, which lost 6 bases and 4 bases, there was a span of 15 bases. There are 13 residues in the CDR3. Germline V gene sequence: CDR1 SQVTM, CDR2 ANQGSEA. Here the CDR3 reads CSVASRLGTEAFF. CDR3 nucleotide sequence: TGCAGCGTCGCCAGCAGGCTGGGCACTGAAGCTTTCTTT.

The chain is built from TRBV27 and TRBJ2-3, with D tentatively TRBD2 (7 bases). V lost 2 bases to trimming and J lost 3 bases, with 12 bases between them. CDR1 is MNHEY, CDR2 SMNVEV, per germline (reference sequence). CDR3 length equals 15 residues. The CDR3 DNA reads TGTGCCAGCAGTTTAGGGGGGGCGAGGACAGATACGCAGTATTTT. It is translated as CASSLGGARTDTQYF.